The clone carrying this T cell receptor beta chain was observed a single time. At the DNA level, this CDR3 is encoded by other sequences in the same sample as well. V trimming: 0 bases; J trimming: 4 bases; junction bases outside the gene matches: 1. Germline CDR1 SGHRS, CDR2 YFSETQ. CDR3 length: 15 amino acids. The entry originates in a study of PD-L1 blockade in urothelial cancer. At the level of the study: When blood samples were assessed, the median T cell count was around 150,000.

The table came from immunoSEQ multiplex PCR; TCRdb's copy has only in-frame clones and leaves some out. The sample comprises roughly 60,000 clones, roughly 80% of which are singletons, and around 4.6% rests with the top ten. The rearrangement uses TRBV5-1 and TRBJ2-1; TRBD2 agrees at 10 bases. The sequence came from an older man with urothelial cancer. Here the sequenced sample was PBMCs, taken around atezolizumab (anti-PD-L1) treatment. The CDR3 DNA reads as TGCGCCAGCAGCTTGGGACTAGCGGGTTACAATGAGCAGTTCTTC. Translation gives CASSLGLAGYNEQFF.